Following are 14 T cell receptor beta chains from one sample sequenced in a study of blood T cells in healthy people across ages. For the second PCR, which ran for 7 to 11 cycles, a sample-barcoded 5' primer and a J-beta primer mix were used. One entry per CDR3 protein, called by TCRdb with MiXCR from the 5' RACE reads. The repertoire holds roughly 800,000 distinct CDR3 sequences, with 20% to 30% as singletons. These records were also assigned to another study, of T cells of mothers and their children.

The sample taken for sequencing was blood. These receptors all come from a boy aged 5 to 17 in good health.

The chain's CDR3 is CASSLEGFPTDTQYF. The DNA of the CDR3 is TGTGCCAGCAGCTTAGAGGGCTTTCCCACAGATACGCAGTATTTT. V and J are TRBV11-2 and TRBJ2-3; D gene uncertain. V shed 0 bases and J shed 2 bases, with 9 bases lying between them. CDR1 SGHAT and CDR2 FQNNGV come from the germline V gene. This CDR3 is built from 15 residues.

This clonotype was observed a few times. V usage is TRBV3-1 and J usage is TRBJ1-1; D might be TRBD1 (5 bases). This CDR3 region has 15 residues. The V and J ends lost 4 bases and 4 bases respectively, with 16 bases between them. Germline V gives CDR1 LGHDT, CDR2 YNNKEL (reference sequence). The CDR3 sequence is CASSPGHSGGTEAFF. In DNA, the CDR3 is TGTGCCAGCAGCCCAGGTCACAGCGGGGGCACTGAAGCTTTCTTT.

This clonotype was seen only a few times. The chain links TRBV7-3 to TRBJ2-2, with no clear D. Trimming shortened V by 7 bases and J by 4 bases, and 13 bases separated the two germline ends. This CDR3 is built from 14 residues. CDR1 is SGHTA and CDR2 is FQGTGA in the germline V gene. The CDR3 nucleotides read TGTGCCAGCACTTCGTTGCCGGGCACCGGGGAGCTGTTTTTT. It specifies CASTSLPGTGELFF.

This clonotype was seen ten or more times. The chain links TRBV5-1 to TRBJ2-7; 8 bases match TRBD2. The CDR3 consists of 15 residues. With 1 base clipped from V and 3 bases from J, the junction kept 6 bases outside the gene matches. CDR1 and CDR2 from the germline V gene are SGHRS and YFSETQ. The CDR3 loop reads CASSLRLSGVYEQYF. The CDR3 DNA reads TGCGCCAGCAGCTTGCGCCTTAGCGGGGTCTACGAGCAGTACTTC.

This clonotype was counted once. Germline is not matched at one junction end, which may reflect a read error. The chain carries TRBV15 and TRBJ2-5, with no clear D. CDR1 is LNHNV, CDR2 YYDKDF, per germline (reference sequence). The CDR3 spans 14 residues. In DNA, the CDR3 is TGTGCCACCAGCGGAGACCGGTACCAAGAGACCCAGTACTTC. Amino acid sequence: CATSGDRYQETQYF. Looking up the rest from reference TRBV15 and TRBJ2-5 gives the full variable domain: DAMVIQNPRYQVTQFGKPVTLSCSQTLNHNVMYWYQQKSSQAPKLLFHYYDKDFNNEADTPDNFQSRRPNTSFCFLDIRSPGLGDTAMYLCATSGDRYQETQYFGPGTRLLVL.

This clonotype was seen a few times. The rearrangement uses TRBV15 and TRBJ1-2; D is uncertain. CDR1 and CDR2 from the germline V gene are LNHNV and YYDKDF (reference sequence). The V gene lost 3 bases and the J gene lost 3 bases, with 14 bases spanning the gap. The CDR3 runs to 15 residues. The CDR3 protein is CATSSPRTGHYGYTF. CDR3 nucleotide sequence: TGTGCCACCAGCAGCCCCCGGACGGGTCACTATGGCTACACCTTC. Drawing the rest from reference TRBV15 and TRBJ1-2, the complete variable domain is DAMVIQNPRYQVTQFGKPVTLSCSQTLNHNVMYWYQQKSSQAPKLLFHYYDKDFNNEADTPDNFQSRRPNTSFCFLDIRSPGLGDTAMYLCATSSPRTGHYGYTFGSGTRLTVV.

The gene calls are TRBV29-1 and TRBJ1-2; 9 bases align to TRBD1. Germline lookup yields CDR1 SQVTM and CDR2 ANQGSEA. V shed 7 bases, J shed 3 bases, and the junction held 6 bases outside the gene matches. The CDR3 has 13 amino acids. The CDR3, as DNA: TGCAGCGCCGGGACAGGGAGGGACTATGGCTACACCTTC. Translating it yields CSAGTGRDYGYTF.

V and J are TRBV29-1 and TRBJ1-4; D ambiguous. The CDR3 runs to 11 residues. Trimming removed 7 bases from V and 7 bases from J, with 10 bases in between. CDR1 is SQVTM, CDR2 ANQGSEA, per germline. The DNA for the CDR3 is TGCAGCGCCAGGCGAGTTGAAAAACTGTTTTTT. Its translation is CSARRVEKLFF.

The rearrangement links TRBV7-6 to TRBJ2-7; D unclear. Germline loops: CDR1 SGHVS, CDR2 FNYEAQ. CDR3 length equals 12 residues. Trimming pared 4 bases from V and 2 bases from J, leaving 6 bases between. The CDR3 loop is CASSWIAYEQYF. As DNA, the CDR3 is TGTGCCAGCAGCTGGATTGCCTACGAGCAGTACTTC. Variable domain in full (rest from reference TRBV7-6 and TRBJ2-7): GAGVSQSPRYKVTKRGQDVALRCDPISGHVSLYWYRQALGQGPEFLTYFNYEAQQDKSGLPNDRFSAERPEGSISTLTIQRTEQRDSAMYRCASSWIAYEQYFGPGTRLTVT.

The rearrangement joins TRBV30 to TRBJ1-1; D is uncertain. Germline lookup yields CDR1 GTSNPN and CDR2 SVGIG (reference sequence). V lost 1 base and J 7 bases, leaving 16 bases between the germline ends. This CDR3 region has 14 residues. The CDR3 sequence: CAWSAPGSRVEAFF. CDR3 sequence (DNA): TGTGCCTGGAGTGCCCCCGGGAGTCGGGTTGAAGCTTTCTTT.

This clonotype has only a few counts. The chain employs TRBV13 and TRBJ1-6; 11 bases are shared with TRBD1. The V and J ends lost 0 bases and 6 bases, in that order; junction bases with no gene match: 10. CDR3 size: 19 residues. Looked up from germline, CDR1 is PRHDT and CDR2 is FYEKMQ (reference sequence). CDR3 sequence reads: CASSLGGTGGTMGNSPLHF. In DNA, the CDR3 is TGTGCCAGCAGCTTAGGAGGGACAGGGGGTACAATGGGTAATTCACCCCTCCACTTT. The entire variable domain, with the rest obtained from reference TRBV13 and TRBJ1-6, is as follows: AAGVIQSPRHLIKEKRETATLKCYPIPRHDTVYWYQQGPGQDPQFLISFYEKMQSDKGSIPDRFSAQQFSDYHSELNMSSLELGDSALYFCASSLGGTGGTMGNSPLHFGNGTRLTVT.

The chain has TRBV9 and TRBJ2-5; D is unclear. This CDR3 is built from 15 residues. CDR1 and CDR2 from the germline V gene are SGDLS and YYNGEE. Trimming took off 3 bases at V and 2 bases at J, with 14 bases between the two ends. This CDR3 is CASSAQNAPQETQYF. The CDR3 coding sequence is TGTGCCAGCAGCGCCCAGAACGCCCCTCAAGAGACCCAGTACTTC.

The V and J genes are TRBV12-5 and TRBJ2-3; 11 bases map to TRBD2. This CDR3 has 15 amino acids. With 7 bases clipped from V and 2 bases from J, the junction kept 5 bases outside the gene matches. Germline assignment: CDR1 LGHNT and CDR2 FRNRAP. This CDR3 reads CASVLAGGITDTQYF. The DNA for the CDR3 is TGTGCTAGTGTCCTAGCGGGGGGAATCACAGATACGCAGTATTTT.

The chain links TRBV6-1 to TRBJ2-5; 10 nucleotides align to TRBD2. Gene TRBJ2-1 matches the end of the DNA better, so the J call may be wrong. Germline lookup yields CDR1 MNHNS and CDR2 SASEGT. The CDR3 contains 16 residues. The DNA for the CDR3 is TGTGCCAGCAGTACACAGCGGACTAGCGGCATAAATGAGCAGTTCTTC. It yields the protein CASSTQRTSGINEQFF.